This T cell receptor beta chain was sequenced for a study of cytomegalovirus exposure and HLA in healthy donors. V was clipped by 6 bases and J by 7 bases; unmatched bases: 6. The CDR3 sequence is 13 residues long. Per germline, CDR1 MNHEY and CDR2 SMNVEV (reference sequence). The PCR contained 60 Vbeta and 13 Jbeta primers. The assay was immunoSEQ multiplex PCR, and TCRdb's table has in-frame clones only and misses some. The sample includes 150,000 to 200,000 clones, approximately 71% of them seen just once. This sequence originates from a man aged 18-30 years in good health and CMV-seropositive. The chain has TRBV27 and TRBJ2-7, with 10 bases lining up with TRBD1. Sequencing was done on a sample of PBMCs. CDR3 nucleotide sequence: TGTGCCAGCAGAGACAGGGGGCCTGGAGAGCAGTACTTC. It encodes CASRDRGPGEQYF.